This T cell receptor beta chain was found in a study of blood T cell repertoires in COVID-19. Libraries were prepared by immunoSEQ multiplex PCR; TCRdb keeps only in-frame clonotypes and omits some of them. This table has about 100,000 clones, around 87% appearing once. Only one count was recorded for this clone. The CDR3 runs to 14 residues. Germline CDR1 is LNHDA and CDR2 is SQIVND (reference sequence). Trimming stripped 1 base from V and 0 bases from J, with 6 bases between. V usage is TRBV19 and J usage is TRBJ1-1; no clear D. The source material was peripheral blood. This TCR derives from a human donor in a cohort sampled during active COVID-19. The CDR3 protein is CASSIGGLNTEAFF. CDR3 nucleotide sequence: TGTGCCAGTAGTATAGGTGGCTTGAACACTGAAGCTTTCTTT. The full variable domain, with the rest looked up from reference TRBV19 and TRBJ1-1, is DGGITQSPKYLFRKEGQNVTLSCEQNLNHDAMYWYRQDPGQGLRLIYYSQIVNDFQKGDIAEGYSVSREKKESFPLTVTSAQKNPTAFYLCASSIGGLNTEAFFGQGTRLTVV.